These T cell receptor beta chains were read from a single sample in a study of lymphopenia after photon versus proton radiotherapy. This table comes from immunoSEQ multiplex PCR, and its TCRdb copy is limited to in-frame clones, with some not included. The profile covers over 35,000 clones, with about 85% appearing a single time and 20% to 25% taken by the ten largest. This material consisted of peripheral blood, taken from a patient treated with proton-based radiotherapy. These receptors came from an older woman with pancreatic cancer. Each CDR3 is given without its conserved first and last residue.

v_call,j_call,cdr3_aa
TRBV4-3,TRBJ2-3,ASSQDGVAGLTDTQY
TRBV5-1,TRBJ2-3,ASSPRREVGAGWTDTQY
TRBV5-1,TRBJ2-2,ASSSHEAGELF
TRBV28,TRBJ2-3,ASSQGLVDPY
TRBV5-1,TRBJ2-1,ASTRTSGPSYNEQF
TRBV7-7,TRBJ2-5,ASSLNVGRRETQY
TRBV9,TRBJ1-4,ASSAAHQTAATNEKLF
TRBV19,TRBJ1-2,ASSIGGTGNYGYT
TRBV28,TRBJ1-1,ASSLIGGTEAF
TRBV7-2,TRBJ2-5,ASSLGAGGMYQETQY
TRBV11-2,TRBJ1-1,ASSFGGPEAF
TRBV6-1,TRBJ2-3,ASKAGSSTDTQY
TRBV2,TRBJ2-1,ASSEAEWQGGEQF
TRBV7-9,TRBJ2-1,ASSLALAGGFPGNEQF
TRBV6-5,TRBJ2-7,ASSDGLAGVEQY
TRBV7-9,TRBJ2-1,ASSLDRALHEQF
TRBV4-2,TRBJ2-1,ASSQDKRQGVYYNEQF
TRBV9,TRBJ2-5,ASSVGVAAAQETQY
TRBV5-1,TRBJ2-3,ASSPKPGTGADTQY
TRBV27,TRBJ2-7,ASSSPLREGVYEQY
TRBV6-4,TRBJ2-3,ASSPFSADTQY
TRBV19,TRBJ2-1,ASSIWGISYNEQF
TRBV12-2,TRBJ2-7,ASRLAGHPGAYEQY
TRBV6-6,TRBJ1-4,ASSPPSGRANEKLF
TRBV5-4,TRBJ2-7,ASSFELAVDEQY
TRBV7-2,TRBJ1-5,ASSYRDKQPQH
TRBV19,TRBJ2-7,ASKREYYEQY
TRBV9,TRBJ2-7,ASSVAHGDYEQY
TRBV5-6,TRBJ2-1,ASSLGPSGNNEQF
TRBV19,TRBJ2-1,ASSPRQGLGYNEQF
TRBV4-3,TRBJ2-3,ASSQAGEGWTDTQY
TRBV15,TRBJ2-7,ATGDRVGYEQY
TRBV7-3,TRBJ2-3,ASSLRASPDTQY
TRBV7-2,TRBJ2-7,ASSFSYEQY
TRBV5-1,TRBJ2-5,ASSLGSDQETQY
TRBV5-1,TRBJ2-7,ASSLTTVEQY
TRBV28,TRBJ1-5,ASSSPTQGFNQPQH
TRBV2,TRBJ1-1,ASAPLGVGTEAF
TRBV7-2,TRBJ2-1,ASSEGTGGSGEQF
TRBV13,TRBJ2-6,ASSLLPSSGANVLT
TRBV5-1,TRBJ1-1,ASSLDGGIAF
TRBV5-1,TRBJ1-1,ASSFQSNTEAF
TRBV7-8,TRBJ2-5,ASSPRDRQETQY
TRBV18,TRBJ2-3,ASSPPGTDTQY
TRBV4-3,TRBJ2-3,ASSQDHWTSVGTDTQY
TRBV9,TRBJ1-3,ASSVQGAGNTIY
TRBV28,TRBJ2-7,ASSIDSSYEQY
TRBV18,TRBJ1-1,ASSWRQENTEAF
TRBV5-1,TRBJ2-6,ASFPYLQGISGANVLT
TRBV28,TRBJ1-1,ASSIAGTQNTEAF
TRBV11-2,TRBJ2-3,ASSSYKGVSTDTQY
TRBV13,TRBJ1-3,ASSPRVNSGNTIY
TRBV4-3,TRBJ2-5,ASSPTLTWTGGETQY
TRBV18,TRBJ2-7,ASSPRDFGDEQY
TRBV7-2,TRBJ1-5,ASSPGGGTSVTAQH
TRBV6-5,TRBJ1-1,ASNSGTGLNTEAF
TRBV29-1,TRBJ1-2,SVELQGGGYGYT
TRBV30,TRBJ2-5,AWTIRGGGQETQY
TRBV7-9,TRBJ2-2,ASSQRTGGNTGELF
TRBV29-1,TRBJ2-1,SELKRNEQF